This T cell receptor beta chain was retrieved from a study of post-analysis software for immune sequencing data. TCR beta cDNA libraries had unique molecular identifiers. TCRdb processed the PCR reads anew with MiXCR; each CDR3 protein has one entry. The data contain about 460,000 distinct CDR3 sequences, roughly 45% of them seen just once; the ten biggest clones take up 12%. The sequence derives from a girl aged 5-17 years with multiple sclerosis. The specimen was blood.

This CDR3 reads CASSLSRAFHTLRPQHF. The CDR3 DNA follows: TGTGCCAGCAGTTTATCTAGGGCTTTTCACACTCTTAGGCCCCAGCATTTT. The chain carries TRBV27 and TRBJ1-5; D unclear. The CDR3 totals 17 residues. From germline, CDR1 is MNHEY and CDR2 SMNVEV (reference sequence). Trimming took off 0 bases at V and 9 bases at J, with 21 bases between the two ends.